One and the same sample provided the 12 T cell receptor beta chains below, sequenced in a study of cytomegalovirus exposure and HLA in healthy donors. With 60 Vbeta and 13 Jbeta primers, the PCR was carried out. Sequencing was performed with immunoSEQ multiplex PCR; in TCRdb, only in-frame clones are kept and a portion is missing. The data contain fewer than 150,000 clones, around 86% of them singletons. Specimen: PBMCs. Receptors originate from a female donor in good health and CMV-seronegative.

The gene calls are TRBV5-4 and TRBJ1-2; possibly TRBD1 for D (5 bases). CDR1 and CDR2 (germline): SGHNT, YYREEE (reference sequence). The CDR3 is 15 amino acids. Trimming removed 0 bases at V and 1 base at J, with 10 bases between. CDR3 sequence: CASSLGTDSNYGYTF. The CDR3 DNA reads TGTGCCAGCAGCTTGGGGACCGACAGTAACTATGGCTACACCTTC.

This chain uses TRBV5-6 with TRBJ1-5, with TRBD1 matching 10 bases. CDR3 size: 14 residues. With 3 bases clipped from V and 6 bases from J, the junction kept 3 bases outside the gene matches. Looked up from germline, CDR1 is SGHDT and CDR2 is YYEEEE. CDR3: CASSSGTGAQPQHF. The CDR3 DNA reads as TGTGCCAGCAGCTCCGGGACAGGGGCTCAGCCCCAGCATTTT.

V and J are TRBV6-1 and TRBJ1-1; the D gene is possibly TRBD1 (6 bases). V lost 1 base, J lost 1 base, and 13 bases lay in between. CDR3 size: 16 residues. Germline CDR1 MNHNS, CDR2 SASEGT. The chain's CDR3 is CASSEDLQGPNTEAFF. The CDR3 bases are TGTGCCAGCAGTGAAGACTTACAGGGTCCGAACACTGAAGCTTTCTTT.

This clone was observed a few times. The chain links TRBV19 to TRBJ1-2, with 7 bases lining up with TRBD1. V lost 6 bases, J lost 4 bases, and 2 bases stayed unmatched. The CDR3 has 12 amino acids. Germline-derived CDR1 and CDR2 are LNHDA and SQIVND (reference sequence). CDR3 bases: TGTGCCAGTAGCGGGACAGTCTATGGCTACACCTTC. Translation: CASSGTVYGYTF. Together with reference TRBV19 and TRBJ1-2, the CDR3 gives the full variable domain: DGGITQSPKYLFRKEGQNVTLSCEQNLNHDAMYWYRQDPGQGLRLIYYSQIVNDFQKGDIAEGYSVSREKKESFPLTVTSAQKNPTAFYLCASSGTVYGYTFGSGTRLTVV.

The rearrangement joins TRBV6-5 to TRBJ1-1; D might be TRBD1 (6 bases). CDR3 length: 16 amino acids. Germline V gene data show CDR1 as MNHEY and CDR2 as SVGAGI. V was shortened by 4 bases and J by 3 bases, with 18 bases between the two germline ends. This chain's CDR3 is CASSSASLPGDTEAFF. The CDR3 DNA reads as TGTGCCAGCAGTTCCGCTTCCCTCCCAGGGGACACTGAAGCTTTCTTT.

This chain connects TRBV5-4 to TRBJ1-2, with D unresolved. The ends were cut back, 1 base at V and 4 bases at J, with 11 bases in the middle. CDR3 length: 14 residues. From germline, CDR1 is SGHNT and CDR2 YYREEE (reference sequence). CDR3 sequence reads: CASSLRGAGYGYTF. The CDR3 DNA reads TGTGCCAGCAGCTTGCGGGGTGCAGGCTATGGCTACACCTTC.

The chain combines TRBV25-1 with TRBJ1-2; 10 nucleotides line up with TRBD1. The junction had 8 bases not matched to a gene; V was cut back by 1 base and J by 0 bases. Germline V gives CDR1 MGHDK, CDR2 SYGVNS. The CDR3 covers 18 residues. CDR3 bases: TGTGCCAGCAGTGAATCCAGCTTCGGGACAGGGGCTAACTATGGCTACACCTTC. It yields the protein CASSESSFGTGANYGYTF.

This clone came up once. The CDR3 spells CASSLGGQFYNEQFF. The CDR3 DNA reads as TGTGCCAGCAGTTTGGGCGGGCAGTTTTACAATGAGCAGTTCTTC. V and J are TRBV28 and TRBJ2-1; a possible D gene is TRBD2 (5 bases). The CDR3 consists of 15 residues. CDR1 is MDHEN and CDR2 is SYDVKM in the germline V gene. V was pared by 3 bases and J by 4 bases, with 13 bases between.

The chain joins TRBV27 to TRBJ2-7; D gene ambiguous. The CDR3 is 14 amino acids. Germline CDR1 and CDR2: MNHEY and SMNVEV (reference sequence). The ends were cut back, 6 bases at V and 2 bases at J, with 14 bases in the middle. The CDR3 loop reads CASRDSGETYEQYF. The CDR3 DNA sequence: TGTGCCAGCAGGGATTCAGGCGAAACCTACGAGCAGTACTTC.

This sequence joins TRBV25-1 and TRBJ1-2; the match to TRBD1 covers 8 bases. Germline V gene lookup returns CDR1 MGHDK and CDR2 SYGVNS. The CDR3 is 14 amino acids. V shed 6 bases and J 2 bases; nucleotides not matched to a gene: 5. Written as DNA, the CDR3 is TGTGCCAGCAGCGTCAGGGGGCGCAACTATGGCTACACCTTC. Its protein is CASSVRGRNYGYTF.

This chain connects TRBV12-2 to TRBJ2-3; the listed D gene, TRBD2, was not tested against the DNA. TRBV12-2 is a recognized pseudogene. This CDR3 contains 15 residues. The CDR3 spells CASRLAPVRTDTQYF. The CDR3 DNA sequence: TGTGCAAGTCGCTTAGCGCCAGTGCGGACAGATACGCAGTATTTT.

The chain carries TRBV6-5 and TRBJ2-7; 9 bases map to TRBD1. Germline CDR1 is MNHEY and CDR2 is SVGAGI. The CDR3 has 13 residues. V gave up 8 bases and J gave up 6 bases; unmatched junction bases: 8. The CDR3, as DNA: TGTGCCAGCTGTAAACAGGGGGCCCTCGAGCAGTACTTC. Translation gives CASCKQGALEQYF.